The clone carrying this T cell receptor beta chain was detected once. What it binds is not known. Roughly 10 milliliters was the volume of peripheral blood drawn from each donor. PBMCs were isolated at a quantity of at least 6 million per sample. This sample is part of a study of blood T cells in healthy people across ages. Study results and caveats: When one million T cells were used, diversity estimates were thought to be underestimates. Diversity of TCR beta per million T cells declined in a roughly linear way with age.

Through a sample-barcoded 5' primer and a J-beta primer mix, a second PCR was run for 7 to 11 cycles. TCRdb re-analysed the 5' RACE reads in MiXCR, keeping a single row per CDR3 protein. The sample yields over a million distinct CDR3 sequences, 45% to 70% seen once. CDR3 length: 15 residues. Germline V gives CDR1 DFQATT, CDR2 SNEGSKA (reference sequence). V dropped 6 bases and J dropped 0; count of bases not matched to a gene: 9. The source material was blood. The TCR originated in a young man in good health. This chain links TRBV20-1 with TRBJ1-2; 8 bases are shared with TRBD1. CDR3 amino acids: CSASGTGVSNYGYTF. The CDR3 bases are TGCAGTGCCTCCGGGACAGGAGTTTCTAACTATGGCTACACCTTC.